Listed below are T cell receptor beta chains from one sample, sequenced in a study of T-cell reconstitution after alpha-beta-depleted transplantation in children. TCRdb itself ran the PCR reads through MiXCR, one entry per CDR3 protein. Here the sample spans around 270,000 distinct CDR3 sequences, roughly a tenth being singletons. The specimen comprised PBMCs, sampled before TCRalphabeta/CD19-depleted stem cell transplant. The source of these receptors is a boy younger than two with acute myeloid leukemia, due to receive a stem cell transplant. Both conserved end residues are part of each CDR3. Fields, in order: CDR3 length, V gene, J gene, clone size, CDR3 protein. Clone sizes are given selectively: once, few, many, or a class where the clone is expanded.

13	TRBV7-9	TRBJ1-3	many	CASTGSPGNTIYF
18	TRBV20-1	TRBJ2-5	many	CSAGTQRGGPPVQETQYF
16	TRBV20-1	TRBJ2-2	NA	CCARGLGGVGTGELFF
17	TRBV7-9	TRBJ1-1	few	CASTWTGYQGMNTEAFF
18	TRBV9	TRBJ2-2	NA	CASSQARDRPLNTGELFF
15	TRBV10-3	TRBJ2-4	many	CAISESGIAKNIQYF
15	TRBV20-1	TRBJ2-4	NA	CSARGLPAAKNIQYF
15	TRBV24-1	TRBJ2-5	many	CATSGGQGRGETQYF
16	TRBV5-1	TRBJ2-1	many	CASSRPSGSSYNEQFF
16	TRBV4-3	TRBJ2-1	many	CASSHASSGRANEQFF
13	TRBV20-1	TRBJ1-4	NA	CSAKGAGDEKLFF
13	TRBV30	TRBJ2-3	many	CASQGGGTDTQYF
15	TRBV6-5	TRBJ2-7	NA	CASSYSGSSSYEQYF
15	TRBV28	TRBJ1-1	many	CASNLFRTRHTEAFF
12	TRBV6-5	TRBJ2-4	many	CASSYDGNIQYF
18	TRBV19	TRBJ2-3	NA	CASSISSPRLDAADTQYF
14	TRBV3-1	TRBJ2-7	many	CASSQDTDSHEQYF
15	TRBV7-8	TRBJ1-5	many	CASSLRAYSNQPQHF
13	TRBV9	TRBJ2-7	NA	CASSVQDNYEQYF
17	TRBV20-1	TRBJ2-1	NA	CSARGGTSGRGYNEQFF
14	TRBV20-1	TRBJ2-3	many	CSAHPGHRTDTQYF
13	TRBV29-1	TRBJ2-4	NA	CSVRGIAKNIQYF
16	TRBV6-1	TRBJ2-5	NA	CASSREPPTGRETQYF
14	TRBV7-2	TRBJ2-3	many	CASSMDRGTDTQYF
15	TRBV28	TRBJ2-7	many	CASSATSGSSYEQYF
13	TRBV2	TRBJ2-7	many	CASSVSAYYEQYF
15	TRBV12-3/TRBV12-4	TRBJ2-1	many	CASSSTSGSPHEQFF
15	TRBV29-1	TRBJ2-3	many	CSVDPGTGGRDTQYF
16	TRBV4-3	TRBJ1-1	many	CASSQDGTGKTTEAFF
13	TRBV6-7	TRBJ2-2	many	CASRVSGTGELFF
12	TRBV7-9	TRBJ2-7	many	CASSLLADEQYF
16	TRBV5-5	TRBJ2-5	few	CASSLAPVGGQETQYF
15	TRBV7-3	TRBJ2-5	NA	CASSWTSGEQETQYF
13	TRBV19	TRBJ2-7	NA	CASSITGAYEQYF
15	TRBV2	TRBJ2-1	few	CASSASSGRFNEQFF
18	TRBV9	TRBJ2-1	few	CASSVAPRLAGGPNEQFF
14	TRBV6-4	TRBJ2-3	many	CASSEAGGTDTQYF
16	TRBV7-9	TRBJ2-7	many	CASSLWGGLAGSWQYF
14	TRBV7-4	TRBJ2-1	NA	CASSLSREYNEQFF